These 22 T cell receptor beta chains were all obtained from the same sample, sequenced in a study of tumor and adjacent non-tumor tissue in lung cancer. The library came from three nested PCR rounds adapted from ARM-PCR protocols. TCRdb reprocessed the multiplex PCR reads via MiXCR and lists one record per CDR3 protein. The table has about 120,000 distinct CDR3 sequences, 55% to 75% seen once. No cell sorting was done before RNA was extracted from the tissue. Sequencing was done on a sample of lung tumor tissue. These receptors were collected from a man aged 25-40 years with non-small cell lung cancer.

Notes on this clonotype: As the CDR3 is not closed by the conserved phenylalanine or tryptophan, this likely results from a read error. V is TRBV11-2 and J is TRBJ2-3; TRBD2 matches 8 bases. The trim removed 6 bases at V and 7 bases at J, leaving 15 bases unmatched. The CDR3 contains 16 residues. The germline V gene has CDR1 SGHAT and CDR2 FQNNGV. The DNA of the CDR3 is TGTGCCAGCAGTTCGGGACTAGTGGGAGGAACACATACGCAGTATTCT. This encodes CASSSGLVGGTHTQYS.

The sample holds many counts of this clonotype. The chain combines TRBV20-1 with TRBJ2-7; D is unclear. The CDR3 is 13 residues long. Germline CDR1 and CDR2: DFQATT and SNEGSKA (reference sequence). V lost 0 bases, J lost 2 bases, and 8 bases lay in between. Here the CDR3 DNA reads TGCAGTGCTAGAGAGACACAGACCTACGAGCAGTACTTC. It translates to CSARETQTYEQYF.

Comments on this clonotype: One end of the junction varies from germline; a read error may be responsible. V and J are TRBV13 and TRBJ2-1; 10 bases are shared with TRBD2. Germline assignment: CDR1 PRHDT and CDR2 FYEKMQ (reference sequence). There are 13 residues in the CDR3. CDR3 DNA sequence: TGTGCCAGCAGCTTCCTAGCGGGAGATGAGCACTTCTTC. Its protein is CASSFLAGDEHFF.

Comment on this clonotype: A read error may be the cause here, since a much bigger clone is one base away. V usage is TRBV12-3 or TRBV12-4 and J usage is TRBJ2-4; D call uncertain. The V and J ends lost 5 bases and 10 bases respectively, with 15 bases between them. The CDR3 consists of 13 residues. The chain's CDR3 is CASSRLLEVIQYF. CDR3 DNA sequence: TGTGCCAGCAGTCGCCTGCTCGAAGTGATTCAGTACTTC.

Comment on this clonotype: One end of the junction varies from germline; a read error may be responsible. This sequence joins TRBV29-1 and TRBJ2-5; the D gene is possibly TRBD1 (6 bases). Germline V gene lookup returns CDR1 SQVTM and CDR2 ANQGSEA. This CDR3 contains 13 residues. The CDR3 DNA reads TGCAACGTTGGTGTGGGACACCGAGAGACCCAATACTTC. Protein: CNVGVGHRETQYF.

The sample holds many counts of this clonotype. CDR3 region: CAISGAYEQFF. As DNA, the CDR3 is TGTGCCATCAGTGGGGCCTATGAGCAGTTCTTC. The chain carries TRBV10-3 and TRBJ2-1, with D uncertain. V gave up 4 bases and J gave up 8 bases, with 6 bases separating them. Germline CDR1 and CDR2: ENHRY and SYGVKD. The CDR3 is made up of 11 amino acids.

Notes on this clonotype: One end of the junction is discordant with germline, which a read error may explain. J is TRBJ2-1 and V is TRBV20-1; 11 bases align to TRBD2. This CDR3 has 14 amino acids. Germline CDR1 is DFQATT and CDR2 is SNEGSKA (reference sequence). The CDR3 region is CSGRTSGGYNEQFF. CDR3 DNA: TGCAGTGGTAGAACTAGCGGGGGCTACAATGAGCAGTTCTTC.

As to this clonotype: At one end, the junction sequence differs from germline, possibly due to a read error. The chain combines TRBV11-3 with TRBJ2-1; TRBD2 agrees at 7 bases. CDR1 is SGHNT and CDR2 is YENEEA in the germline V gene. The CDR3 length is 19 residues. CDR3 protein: CASSYRDSVGGSSYNEQFF. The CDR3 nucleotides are TGTGCCAGCAGCTATCGGGATTCTGTGGGCGGGAGCTCCTACAATGAGCAGTTTTTC.

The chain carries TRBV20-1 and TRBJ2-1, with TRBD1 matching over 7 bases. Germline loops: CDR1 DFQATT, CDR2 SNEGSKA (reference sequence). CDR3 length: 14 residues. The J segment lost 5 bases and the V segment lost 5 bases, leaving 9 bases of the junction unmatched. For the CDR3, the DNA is TGCAGTGCTCGATCCTGGACAGGTAACAATGAGCAGTTCTTC. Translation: CSARSWTGNNEQFF.

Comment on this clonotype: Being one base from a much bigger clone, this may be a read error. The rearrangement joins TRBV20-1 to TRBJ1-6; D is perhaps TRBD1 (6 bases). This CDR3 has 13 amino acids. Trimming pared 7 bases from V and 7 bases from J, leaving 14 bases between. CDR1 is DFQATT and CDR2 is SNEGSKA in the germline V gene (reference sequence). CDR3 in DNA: TGCAGTGGTAGGAGGGGGTTGAATTCACCCCTCCACTTT. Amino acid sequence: CSGRRGLNSPLHF.

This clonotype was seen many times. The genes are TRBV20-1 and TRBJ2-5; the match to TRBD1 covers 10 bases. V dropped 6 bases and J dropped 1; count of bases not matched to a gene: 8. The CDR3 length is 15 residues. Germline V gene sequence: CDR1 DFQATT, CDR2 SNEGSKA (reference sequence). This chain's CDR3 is CSASRQGALQETQYF. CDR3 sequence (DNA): TGCAGTGCCTCGAGACAGGGGGCTCTCCAAGAGACCCAGTACTTC.

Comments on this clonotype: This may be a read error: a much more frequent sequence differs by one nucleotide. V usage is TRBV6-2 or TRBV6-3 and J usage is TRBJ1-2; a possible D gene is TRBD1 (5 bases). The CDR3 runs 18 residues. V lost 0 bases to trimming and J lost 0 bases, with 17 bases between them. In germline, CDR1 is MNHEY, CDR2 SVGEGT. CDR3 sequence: CASSYSRGGGEPNYGYTF. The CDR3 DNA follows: TGTGCCAGCAGTTACTCGCGGGGCGGGGGAGAACCTAACTATGGCTACACCTTC.

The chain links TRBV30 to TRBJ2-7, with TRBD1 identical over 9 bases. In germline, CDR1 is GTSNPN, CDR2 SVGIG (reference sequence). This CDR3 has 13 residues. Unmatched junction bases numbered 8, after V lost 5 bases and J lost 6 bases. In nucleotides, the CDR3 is TGTGCCTGGGACGGGACAGGGACTCTCGAGCAGTACTTC. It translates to CAWDGTGTLEQYF.

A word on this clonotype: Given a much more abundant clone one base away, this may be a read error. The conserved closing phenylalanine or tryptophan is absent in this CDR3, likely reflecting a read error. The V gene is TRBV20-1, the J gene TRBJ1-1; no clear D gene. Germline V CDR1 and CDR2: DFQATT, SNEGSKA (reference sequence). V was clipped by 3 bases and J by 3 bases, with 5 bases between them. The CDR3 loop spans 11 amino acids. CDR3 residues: CSARRDTEAFI. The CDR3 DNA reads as TGCAGTGCTAGGAGAGACACTGAAGCTTTCATT.

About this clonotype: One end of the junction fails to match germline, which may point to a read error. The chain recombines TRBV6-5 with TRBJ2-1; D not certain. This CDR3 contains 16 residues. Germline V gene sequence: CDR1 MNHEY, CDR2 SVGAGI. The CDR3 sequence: CVSSYSHRIGYNEQFF. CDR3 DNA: TGTGTCAGCAGTTACAGTCATAGGATAGGCTACAATGAGCAGTTCTTC.

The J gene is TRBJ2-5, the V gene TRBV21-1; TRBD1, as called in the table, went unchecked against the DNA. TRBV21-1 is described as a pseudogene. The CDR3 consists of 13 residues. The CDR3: CASRKWGEETQYF. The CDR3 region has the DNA TGTGCCAGCAGAAAGTGGGGGGAAGAGACCCAGTACTTC.

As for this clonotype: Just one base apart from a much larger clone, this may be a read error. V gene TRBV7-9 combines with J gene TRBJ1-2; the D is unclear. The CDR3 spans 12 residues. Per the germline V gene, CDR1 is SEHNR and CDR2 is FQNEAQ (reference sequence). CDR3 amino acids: CGSSLGPAGYTF. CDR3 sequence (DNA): TGTGGCAGCAGCTTAGGGCCAGCAGGCTACACCTTC.

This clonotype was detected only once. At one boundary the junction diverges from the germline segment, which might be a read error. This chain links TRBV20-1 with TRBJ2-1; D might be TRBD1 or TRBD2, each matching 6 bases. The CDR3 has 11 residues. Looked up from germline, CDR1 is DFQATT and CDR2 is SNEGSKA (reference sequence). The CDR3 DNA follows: TGCATTGCTAGGAGGGGGAAGGAGCTGTTCTTC. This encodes CIARRGKELFF.

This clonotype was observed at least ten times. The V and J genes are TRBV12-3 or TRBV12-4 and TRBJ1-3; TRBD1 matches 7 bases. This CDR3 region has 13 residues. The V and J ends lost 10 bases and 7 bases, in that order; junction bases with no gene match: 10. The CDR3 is CAILRQGYNTIYF. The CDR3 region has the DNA TGTGCCATCCTCCGACAGGGTTACAACACCATATATTTT.

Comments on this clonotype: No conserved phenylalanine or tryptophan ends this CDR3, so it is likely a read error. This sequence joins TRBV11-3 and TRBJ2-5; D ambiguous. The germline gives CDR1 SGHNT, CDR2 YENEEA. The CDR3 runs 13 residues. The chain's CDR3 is CASSLETQETQYS. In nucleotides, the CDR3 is TGTGCCAGTAGCTTAGAGACACAAGAGACCCAGTACTCC.

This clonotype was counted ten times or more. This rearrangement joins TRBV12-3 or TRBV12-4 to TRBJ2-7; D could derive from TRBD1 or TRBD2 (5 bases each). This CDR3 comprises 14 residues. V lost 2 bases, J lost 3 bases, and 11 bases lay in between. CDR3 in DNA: TGTGCCAGCAGTTTACAGGGTAGCGTCTACGAGCAGTACTTC. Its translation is CASSLQGSVYEQYF.

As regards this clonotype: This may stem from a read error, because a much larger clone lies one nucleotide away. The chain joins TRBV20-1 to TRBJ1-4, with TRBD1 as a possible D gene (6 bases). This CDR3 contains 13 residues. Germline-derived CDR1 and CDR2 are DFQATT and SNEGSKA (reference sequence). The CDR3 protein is CNARQDGNEKLFF. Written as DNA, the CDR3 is TGCAATGCTAGACAGGATGGGAATGAAAAACTGTTTTTT.